The T cell receptor beta chain described here comes from a study of CD8 T cells in Susac syndrome. Study information: Active disease was present in more than five of the sequenced Susac syndrome patients, and remission in about eight.

With random hexamers, reverse transcription was performed on about 0.45 to 1 ug of RNA. TCRdb itself ran the immunoSEQ multiplex PCR reads through MiXCR, one entry per CDR3 protein. The table lists roughly 200,000 distinct CDR3 sequences, about 91% of them singletons. Findings and caveats of the study: Repertoires of Susac syndrome CD4+ T cells lacked clonal expansion.

The CDR3 covers 17 residues. V was trimmed by 6 bases and J by 3 bases, leaving 23 bases between them. Germline V gene lookup returns CDR1 SEHNR and CDR2 FQNEAQ (reference sequence). Concerning this clonotype: Its antigen is not known.

It was negative isolation that provided the CD8+ and CD4+ T cells, whereas TEMRA cells were enriched by FACS. The J gene is TRBJ1-2, the V gene TRBV7-9; possibly TRBD1 for D (6 bases). Specimen: CD4+ T cells from PBMCs. The origin of this receptor is a human donor with Susac syndrome. This CDR3 is CASRSQGYRVSDYGYTF. For the CDR3, the DNA is TGTGCCAGCAGGTCGCAAGGGTACAGGGTTTCGGACTATGGCTACACCTTC.